Presented here are 4 T cell receptor beta chains from one specimen sequenced in a study of blood T cells in healthy people across ages. For the second PCR, which ran for 7 to 11 cycles, a sample-barcoded 5' primer and a J-beta primer mix were used. TCRdb analysed the 5' RACE reads with MiXCR anew, one entry per CDR3 protein. The sample consists of some 890,000 distinct CDR3 sequences, 29% of them appearing once. These data are also associated with another study on T cells of mothers and their children.

The sequencing input was blood. The receptor set was obtained from a woman aged 40 to 50 in good health.

This chain connects TRBV24-1 to TRBJ2-7; D may be TRBD2 (6 bases). The V end was cut by 6 bases, the J end by 0 bases, with 8 bases between. In germline, CDR1 is KGHDR, CDR2 SFDVKD. The CDR3 is made up of 13 amino acids. The CDR3 sequence is CATSSGGSYEQYF. The CDR3, as DNA: TGTGCCACCAGTTCCGGGGGCTCCTACGAGCAGTACTTC.

The V and J genes are TRBV20-1 and TRBJ2-7, with 7 bases fitting TRBD1. The V gene end was trimmed by 5 bases and the J gene end by 0 bases; junction bases not matched to a gene: 10. Germline CDR1 is DFQATT and CDR2 is SNEGSKA (reference sequence). The CDR3 contains 15 residues. The CDR3 region has the DNA TGCAGTGCTGCGCCGGGCAGGGGGAACTCCTACGAGCAGTACTTC. Amino acids: CSAAPGRGNSYEQYF.

The DNA for the CDR3 is TGTGCCAGCAGCTTAGAGGCGGGCAGAAACCACGAGCAGTACTTC. Its protein is CASSLEAGRNHEQYF. V and J are TRBV7-2 and TRBJ2-7, with D perhaps TRBD2 (5 bases). The CDR3 is 15 residues long. V was cut by 1 base and J by 5 bases, with 15 bases left in between. Germline CDR1 SGHTA, CDR2 FQGNSA.

V and J are TRBV2 and TRBJ2-5; tentative D call: TRBD2 (5 bases). Trimming took off 8 bases at V and 3 bases at J, with 10 bases between the two ends. CDR3 length: 12 amino acids. Germline lookup yields CDR1 SNHLY and CDR2 FYNNEI. In nucleotides, the CDR3 is TGTGCCAGCCACGTCGGGAAAGAGACCCAGTACTTC. This sequence encodes CASHVGKETQYF. The variable domain in full, completed from reference TRBV2 and TRBJ2-5, reads EPEVTQTPSHQVTQMGQEVILRCVPISNHLYFYWYRQILGQKVEFLVSFYNNEISEKSEIFDDQFSVERPDGSNFTLKIRSTKLEDSAMYFCASHVGKETQYFGPGTRLLVL.